In this sample, the clone carrying this TCR beta chain turned up once. The CDR3 sequence is 14 residues long. CDR1 MDHEN and CDR2 SYDVKM come from the germline V gene. Trimming took 6 bases from V and 9 from J, leaving 20 bases between them. This sample was taken from a study of shared clonotypes between healthy human individuals. Sequencing was performed with immunoSEQ multiplex PCR; in TCRdb, only in-frame clones are kept and a portion is missing. The sample lists 1,100,000 or so clones; roughly 74% were seen once. The specimen was memory CD4+ T cells from PBMCs. Indicated subset: CD45RA-negative fraction. The rearrangement uses TRBV28 and TRBJ1-1, with D maybe TRBD1 (5 bases). The source of this sequence is a man in his late teens or twenties in good health. Some clones in this sample may be carry-over from other donors' samples. The CDR3 loop is CASRGRGLVTKAFF. In nucleotides, the CDR3 is TGTGCCAGCAGAGGGAGGGGTCTCGTTACGAAAGCTTTCTTT.